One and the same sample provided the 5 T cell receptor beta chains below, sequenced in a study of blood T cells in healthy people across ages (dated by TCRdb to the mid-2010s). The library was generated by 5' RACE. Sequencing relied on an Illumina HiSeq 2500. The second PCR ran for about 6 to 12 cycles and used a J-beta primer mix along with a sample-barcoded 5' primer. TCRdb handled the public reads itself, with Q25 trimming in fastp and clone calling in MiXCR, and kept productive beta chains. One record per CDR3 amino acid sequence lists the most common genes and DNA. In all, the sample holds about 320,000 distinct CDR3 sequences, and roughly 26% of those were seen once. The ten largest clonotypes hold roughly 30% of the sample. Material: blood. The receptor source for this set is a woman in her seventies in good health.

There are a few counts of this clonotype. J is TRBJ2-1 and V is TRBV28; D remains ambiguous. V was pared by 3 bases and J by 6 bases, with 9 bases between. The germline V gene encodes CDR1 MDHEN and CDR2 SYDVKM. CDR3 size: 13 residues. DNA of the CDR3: TGTGCCAGCAGTTTTGTCATCCCCAATGAGCAGTTCTTC. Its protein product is CASSFVIPNEQFF.

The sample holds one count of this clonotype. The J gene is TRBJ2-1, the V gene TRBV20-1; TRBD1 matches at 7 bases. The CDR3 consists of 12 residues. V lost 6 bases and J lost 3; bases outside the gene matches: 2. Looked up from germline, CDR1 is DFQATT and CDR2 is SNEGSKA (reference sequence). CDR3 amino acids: CSAGTDYNEQFF. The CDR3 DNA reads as TGCAGTGCCGGGACAGACTACAATGAGCAGTTCTTC.

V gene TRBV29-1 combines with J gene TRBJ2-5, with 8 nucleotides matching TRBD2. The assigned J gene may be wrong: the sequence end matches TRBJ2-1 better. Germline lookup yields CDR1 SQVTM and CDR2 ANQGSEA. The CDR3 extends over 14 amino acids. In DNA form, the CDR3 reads TGCAGCGTTGAACCGCGGGAGGCTGAGAATGAGCAGTTCTTC. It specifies CSVEPREAENEQFF.

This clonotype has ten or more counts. Here the CDR3 reads CASSLILAGLGELFF. The CDR3 nucleotides read TGTGCCAGCAGTTTAATACTAGCGGGACTCGGGGAGCTGTTTTTT. The chain has TRBV28 and TRBJ2-2; 10 positions match TRBD2. The germline V gene encodes CDR1 MDHEN and CDR2 SYDVKM. The ends lost 2 bases at V and 7 bases at J; junction bases unmatched: 4. The CDR3 has 15 amino acids.

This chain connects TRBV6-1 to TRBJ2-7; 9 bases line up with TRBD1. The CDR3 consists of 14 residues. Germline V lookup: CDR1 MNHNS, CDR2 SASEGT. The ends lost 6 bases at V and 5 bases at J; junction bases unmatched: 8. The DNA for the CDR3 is TGTGCCAGCAGCGGGACAGGGTCGCGTGACGAGCAGTACTTC. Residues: CASSGTGSRDEQYF.